The rows below give T cell receptor beta chains drawn from one sample of a study of Ad26.COV2.S vaccination and SARS-CoV-2 variants. TCRdb's copy holds only in-frame clones and misses some; the assay was immunoSEQ multiplex PCR. The sample has some 480,000 clones, around 88% seen once. Sequencing was performed on peripheral blood, taken in a trial of Ad26.COV2.S vaccine versus placebo. All receptors derive from a person between 18 and 60 years old who received the Ad26.COV2.S COVID-19 vaccine or a placebo. CDR3s include the opening cysteine and the closing phenylalanine or tryptophan. D genes are given only for firm matches. Clone size is given for some rows only: seen once, a few or many times, or a class if the clone is expanded.

size: NA; D: NA; J: TRBJ2-1; length: 13; V: TRBV29-1; CDR3: CSVGGSTVNEQFF; DNA: TGCAGCGTTGGGGGTAGCACAGTCAATGAGCAGTTCTTC
size: NA; D: NA; J: TRBJ1-1; length: 11; V: TRBV6-5; CDR3: CAQVRGTEAFF; DNA: TGTGCCCAGGTTCGGGGGACTGAAGCTTTCTTT
size: few; D: NA; J: TRBJ1-5; length: 13; V: TRBV28; CDR3: CASSLRQGWPQHF; DNA: TGTGCCAGCAGTTTGCGGCAGGGGTGGCCCCAGCATTTT
size: NA; D: NA; J: TRBJ2-2; length: 14; V: TRBV7-2; CDR3: CASSSGRTRGMLFF; DNA: TGTGCCAGCAGCTCCGGACGGACCCGAGGGATGCTGTTTTTT
size: NA; D: NA; J: TRBJ1-5; length: 14; V: TRBV3-1/TRBV3-2; CDR3: CASSQGVADQPQHF; DNA: TGTGCCAGCAGCCAAGGGGTGGCGGACCAGCCCCAGCATTTT
size: NA; D: NA; J: TRBJ2-5; length: 14; V: TRBV29-1; CDR3: CSVEDPRGLETQYF; DNA: TGCAGCGTTGAAGACCCCAGGGGTTTAGAGACCCAGTACTTC
size: once; D: NA; J: TRBJ2-1; length: 15; V: TRBV19; CDR3: CASSIGSSSYNEQFF; DNA: TGTGCCAGTAGTATTGGCAGCAGCTCCTACAATGAGCAGTTCTTC
size: NA; D: TRBD2; J: TRBJ2-1; length: 18; V: TRBV7-9; CDR3: CASSTSAPGLAIGNEQFF; DNA: TGTGCCAGCAGCACCTCCGCCCCGGGACTAGCGATAGGGAATGAGCAGTTCTTC
size: NA; D: NA; J: TRBJ2-7; length: 14; V: TRBV28; CDR3: CASSLQGFIYEQYF; DNA: TGTGCCAGCAGTTTACAGGGTTTCATCTACGAGCAGTACTTC
size: NA; D: NA; J: TRBJ2-1; length: 15; V: TRBV7-2; CDR3: CASSFRRSSYNEQFF; DNA: TGTGCCAGCAGCTTTCGAAGGAGCTCCTACAATGAGCAGTTCTTC
size: NA; D: TRBD1; J: TRBJ2-5; length: 15; V: TRBV5-1; CDR3: CASSAGTGYGETQYF; DNA: TGCGCCAGCAGCGCGGGGACAGGATATGGAGAGACCCAGTACTTC
size: once; D: NA; J: TRBJ2-3; length: 14; V: TRBV2; CDR3: CASSEGTPTDTQYF; DNA: TGTGCCAGCAGTGAAGGGACCCCCACAGATACGCAGTATTTT
size: NA; D: TRBD1; J: TRBJ2-7; length: 13; V: TRBV12-3/TRBV12-4; CDR3: CASSLGQRDEQYF; DNA: TGTGCCAGCAGTTTGGGACAGAGAGACGAGCAGTACTTC
size: NA; D: TRBD2; J: TRBJ2-7; length: 15; V: TRBV6-6; CDR3: CASRASGRSTYEQYF; DNA: TGTGCCAGCAGGGCTAGCGGGAGAAGCACCTACGAGCAGTACTTC
size: once; D: NA; J: TRBJ2-2; length: 15; V: TRBV24-1; CDR3: CATSDLGPQWGELFF; DNA: TGTGCCACCAGTGATTTGGGGCCACAATGGGGGGAGCTGTTTTTT
size: once; D: NA; J: TRBJ2-2; length: 14; V: TRBV25-1; CDR3: CASSGSGYTGELFF; DNA: TGTGCCAGCAGTGGGAGCGGTTACACCGGGGAGCTGTTTTTT
size: NA; D: NA; J: TRBJ1-6; length: 19; V: TRBV28; CDR3: CASSLIGFQGSKDNSPLHF; DNA: TGTGCCAGCAGTTTAATCGGGTTTCAGGGAAGTAAGGATAATTCACCCCTCCACTTT
size: NA; D: NA; J: TRBJ1-2; length: 12; V: TRBV28; CDR3: CGTGPQDYGYTF; DNA: TGTGGGACGGGGCCTCAGGACTATGGCTACACCTTC
size: NA; D: NA; J: TRBJ2-3; length: 16; V: TRBV27; CDR3: CASRRESRWATDTQYF; DNA: TGTGCCAGCAGGCGCGAGTCACGGTGGGCCACAGATACGCAGTATTTT
size: NA; D: NA; J: TRBJ2-7; length: 12; V: TRBV11-2; CDR3: CASSLRGPEQYF; DNA: TGTGCCAGCAGCTTAAGAGGGCCGGAGCAGTACTTC
size: NA; D: NA; J: TRBJ1-3; length: 18; V: TRBV28; CDR3: CASSLSTGLKSSGNTIYF; DNA: TGTGCCAGCAGTTTATCCACAGGGCTTAAAAGTTCCGGAAACACCATATATTTT
size: NA; D: NA; J: TRBJ2-7; length: 13; V: TRBV5-1; CDR3: CASSASAGWEQYF; DNA: TGCGCCAGCAGCGCAAGCGCAGGGTGGGAGCAGTACTTC
size: NA; D: NA; J: TRBJ2-5; length: 16; V: TRBV7-6; CDR3: CASSLGDRTAKETQYF; DNA: TGTGCCAGCAGCTTAGGGGATAGGACAGCGAAAGAGACCCAGTACTTC
size: few; D: NA; J: TRBJ2-3; length: 16; V: TRBV11-3; CDR3: CASSLAWGESADTQYF; DNA: TGTGCCAGCAGCTTAGCCTGGGGAGAAAGCGCCGATACGCAGTATTTT
size: NA; D: TRBD1; J: TRBJ1-1; length: 15; V: TRBV6-5; CDR3: CASSSTDRVNTEAFF; DNA: TGTGCCAGCAGTTCCACCGACAGGGTGAACACTGAAGCTTTCTTT
size: NA; D: NA; J: TRBJ2-3; length: 12; V: TRBV28; CDR3: CASRSSTDTQYF; DNA: TGTGCCAGCAGGAGCTCGACAGATACGCAGTATTTT
size: NA; D: NA; J: TRBJ2-7; length: 13; V: TRBV5-4; CDR3: CASSFGASYEQYF; DNA: TGTGCCAGCAGCTTTGGCGCCTCCTACGAGCAGTACTTC
size: NA; D: TRBD1; J: TRBJ2-7; length: 13; V: TRBV3-1/TRBV3-2; CDR3: CASSDTGQYEQYF; DNA: TGTGCCAGCAGCGACACGGGACAGTACGAGCAGTACTTC
size: NA; D: NA; J: TRBJ1-1; length: 12; V: TRBV7-8; CDR3: CASGVGNTEAFF; DNA: TGTGCCAGCGGGGTGGGGAACACTGAAGCTTTCTTT
size: NA; D: NA; J: TRBJ2-7; length: 13; V: TRBV9; CDR3: CASSPGQGYEQYF; DNA: TGTGCCAGCAGCCCAGGGCAGGGCTACGAGCAGTACTTC
size: once; D: TRBD2; J: TRBJ2-7; length: 15; V: TRBV5-6; CDR3: CASSFGGRTPYEQYF; DNA: TGTGCCAGCAGCTTTGGCGGGAGGACTCCCTACGAGCAGTACTTC
size: NA; D: NA; J: TRBJ2-7; length: 16; V: TRBV1; CDR3: CTSSQDGLAGMVEQYF; DNA: TGCACCAGCAGCCAAGATGGGCTAGCGGGAATGGTCGAGCAGTACTTC
size: NA; D: TRBD1; J: TRBJ2-3; length: 17; V: TRBV29-1; CDR3: CSAQKLQGASATDTQYF; DNA: TGCAGCGCGCAAAAACTACAGGGGGCTTCGGCCACAGATACGCAGTATTTT
size: NA; D: NA; J: TRBJ2-7; length: 13; V: TRBV2; CDR3: CASSRDGPYEQYF; DNA: TGTGCCAGCAGTCGGGACGGCCCCTACGAGCAGTACTTC
size: once; D: NA; J: TRBJ2-7; length: 14; V: TRBV28; CDR3: CASSFLPALYEQYF; DNA: TGTGCCAGCAGTTTTCTACCGGCCCTCTACGAGCAGTACTTC
size: NA; D: NA; J: TRBJ2-7; length: 11; V: TRBV29-1; CDR3: CSVVIGYEQYF; DNA: TGCAGCGTTGTAATCGGCTACGAGCAGTACTTC
size: NA; D: TRBD1; J: TRBJ1-6; length: 15; V: TRBV9; CDR3: CASSVDRVNNSPLHF; DNA: TGTGCCAGCAGCGTCGACAGGGTGAATAATTCACCCCTCCACTTT
size: NA; D: TRBD1; J: TRBJ1-5; length: 14; V: TRBV29-1; CDR3: CSVADRGLGQPQHF; DNA: TGCAGCGTTGCCGACAGGGGGCTAGGCCAGCCCCAGCATTTT
size: NA; D: NA; J: TRBJ2-7; length: 14; V: TRBV28; CDR3: CATNRDQSSYEQYF; DNA: TGTGCCACCAACCGGGACCAGAGCTCCTACGAGCAGTACTTC
size: few; D: NA; J: TRBJ2-7; length: 13; V: TRBV4-3; CDR3: CASSQDPLGEQYF; DNA: TGCGCCAGCAGCCAAGACCCCCTCGGGGAGCAGTACTTC
size: NA; D: TRBD1; J: TRBJ2-7; length: 13; V: TRBV11-1; CDR3: CASSLGDRYEQYF; DNA: TGTGCCAGCAGCTTGGGGGACAGGTACGAGCAGTACTTC
size: NA; D: TRBD2; J: TRBJ2-3; length: 15; V: TRBV6-5; CDR3: CASSYILAGTDTQYF; DNA: TGTGCCAGCAGTTACATTCTAGCGGGCACAGATACGCAGTATTTT
size: NA; D: NA; J: TRBJ1-3; length: 15; V: TRBV28; CDR3: CASSVPGFSGNTIYF; DNA: TGTGCCAGCAGTGTACCGGGCTTCTCTGGAAACACCATATATTTT
size: NA; D: NA; J: TRBJ2-1; length: 15; V: TRBV4-2; CDR3: CASSPRGMRDNEQFF; DNA: TGTGCCAGCAGCCCTCGGGGAATGAGGGACAATGAGCAGTTCTTC